A selection of T cell receptor beta chains follows, all from one sample in a study of radiotherapy plus CTLA-4 blockade in lung cancer. Assay used: immunoSEQ multiplex PCR; TCRdb lists only in-frame clones, some missing. The sample lists 30,000 to 40,000 clones; over 70% were seen once. Sequenced here: peripheral blood, sampled from a patient treated with radiotherapy plus ipilimumab. The receptors were gathered from a human donor with non-small cell lung cancer that progressed on radiotherapy plus ipilimumab. Both conserved end residues are part of each CDR3. D genes are given only for firm matches.

D gene: .; V gene: TRBV10-3; CDR3 protein: CAISESRGSGNTIYF
D gene: TRBD1; V gene: TRBV7-3; CDR3 protein: CASSQGQGPYEQYF
D gene: TRBD1; V gene: TRBV4-1; CDR3 protein: CASSQDWGQGANYGYTF
D gene: TRBD1; V gene: TRBV9; CDR3 protein: CASSPFPSGQGGLGNTGELFF
D gene: TRBD1; V gene: TRBV6-6; CDR3 protein: CASSYRTGGSNQPQHF
D gene: TRBD2; V gene: TRBV4-1; CDR3 protein: CASSQGLLAGAEEQYF
D gene: .; V gene: TRBV6-1; CDR3 protein: CASRKEYNEQFF
D gene: .; V gene: TRBV7-9; CDR3 protein: CASSLYPQETQYF
D gene: .; V gene: TRBV2; CDR3 protein: CASSSGGLDTEAFF
D gene: TRBD2; V gene: TRBV9; CDR3 protein: CASSQIELAGAFTDTQYF
D gene: TRBD1; V gene: TRBV19; CDR3 protein: CASSISPPGQLVDTQYF
D gene: TRBD1; V gene: TRBV15; CDR3 protein: CATGRDRDADEQYF
D gene: .; V gene: TRBV6-1; CDR3 protein: CASSGGGGGYGYTF
D gene: .; V gene: TRBV2; CDR3 protein: CASTRGPNYEKLFF
D gene: TRBD2; V gene: TRBV9; CDR3 protein: CASSVSGRPTDTQYF
D gene: .; V gene: TRBV28; CDR3 protein: CASSFTRDTVEEKLFF
D gene: .; V gene: TRBV10-3; CDR3 protein: CAISDRVTYEQYF
D gene: TRBD1; V gene: TRBV10-2; CDR3 protein: CASGSATGVGNTIYF
D gene: .; V gene: TRBV7-8; CDR3 protein: CASSLEGTGSGNTIYF
D gene: .; V gene: TRBV4-2; CDR3 protein: CASSPPQYGANVLTF
D gene: .; V gene: TRBV9; CDR3 protein: CASSPGPNPTYEQYF
D gene: .; V gene: TRBV28; CDR3 protein: CASSPGSSGYTF
D gene: .; V gene: TRBV5-1; CDR3 protein: CASSLGPLVHGELFF
D gene: .; V gene: TRBV11-1; CDR3 protein: CASSLGSNQPQHF
D gene: .; V gene: TRBV19; CDR3 protein: CASSAYREVYTEAFF
D gene: .; V gene: TRBV2; CDR3 protein: CASSEKPTGELFF
D gene: TRBD1; V gene: TRBV30; CDR3 protein: CAWHPPYRDRDFEAFF
D gene: .; V gene: TRBV7-2; CDR3 protein: CASSLQGGGEQYF
D gene: .; V gene: TRBV2; CDR3 protein: CASKSAGEAFF
D gene: .; V gene: TRBV6-5; CDR3 protein: CASSTGQGPQETQYF
D gene: TRBD1; V gene: TRBV2; CDR3 protein: CASSRTGQNEKLFF
D gene: .; V gene: TRBV27; CDR3 protein: CASSLRAAYNEQFF
D gene: .; V gene: TRBV9; CDR3 protein: CASSVNALYVDGYTF
D gene: TRBD1; V gene: TRBV9; CDR3 protein: CASSVGGTGGNSPLHF
D gene: .; V gene: TRBV5-1; CDR3 protein: CASSLDTGWGTEAFF
D gene: TRBD1; V gene: TRBV2; CDR3 protein: CASRTGGIYNEQFF
D gene: TRBD1; V gene: TRBV5-1; CDR3 protein: CASSSTGAGNTEAFF
D gene: TRBD1; V gene: TRBV11-2; CDR3 protein: CASSSNRGRGNTEAFF
D gene: .; V gene: TRBV11-2; CDR3 protein: CASSLRGASGTGELFF
D gene: .; V gene: TRBV29-1; CDR3 protein: CSVEVQSRPMTEAFF
D gene: .; V gene: TRBV10-3; CDR3 protein: CAISESVGLRGDEAFF